Sequencing of this T cell receptor beta chain was carried out in a study of T cell responses to AZD1222 COVID-19 vaccine. Study-wide points: Repertoire sampling happened only post peak T cell response. Unmutated regions of variants are reportedly targeted by nearly half of spike-specific TCRs. Across spike, vaccine-associated CD4 TCRs were found, dominant at 160-218 and 743-854.

Assay used: immunoSEQ multiplex PCR; TCRdb lists only in-frame clones, some missing. Of more than 100,000 clones listed, 85% to 95% are singletons. Points on this clone: Its specificity is unknown.

This CDR3 has 15 residues. Germline CDR1 reads LGHNA; CDR2 reads YNFKEQ. V shed 7 bases and J 6 bases; nucleotides not matched to a gene: 10. This receptor was taken from an adult in good health. The sample consisted of peripheral blood, taken on day 0 of AZD1222 vaccination. The chain is built from TRBV4-2 and TRBJ1-4; 8 bases align to TRBD1. CDR3 loop: CASTPTGTGDEKLFF. CDR3 nucleotides: TGTGCCAGCACGCCAACCGGGACAGGAGATGAAAAACTGTTTTTT.